The rows below give T cell receptor beta chains drawn from one sample of a study of post-analysis software for immune sequencing data. Each CDR3 protein is one row after TCRdb ran MiXCR on the PCR reads. The sample shows more than 350,000 distinct CDR3 sequences, approximately 42% of them seen only once. Sequencing used blood. The receptors were gathered from a girl aged 2-9 years with multiple sclerosis. CDR3s include the opening cysteine and the closing phenylalanine or tryptophan. The D gene is left open where the match is weak. Rows may omit the clone size; those that give it use once, few, many or a size class.

d_gene,v_gene,abundance,j_gene,CDR3aa,CDR3nt
-,TRBV12-5,few,TRBJ2-1,CASGPPSRREFEQFF,TGTGCTAGTGGTCCCCCCTCTAGACGGGAGTTTGAGCAGTTCTTC
TRBD1,TRBV5-6,-,TRBJ1-4,CASSSDRGPNEKLFF,TGTGCCAGCAGTTCCGACAGGGGGCCAAATGAAAAACTGTTTTTT
TRBD2,TRBV7-3,-,TRBJ2-5,CASSPGLAGFRETQYF,TGTGCCAGCAGCCCCGGACTAGCGGGATTCAGGGAGACCCAGTACTTC
-,TRBV10-3,many,TRBJ2-1,CAIAQDQDNEQFF,TGTGCCATAGCACAAGACCAGGACAATGAGCAGTTCTTC
TRBD1,TRBV6-2/TRBV6-3,-,TRBJ2-7,CASSLRRGPRYEQYF,TGTGCCAGCAGTCTTCGAAGGGGGCCCCGCTACGAGCAGTACTTC
-,TRBV7-9,-,TRBJ1-2,CASSPRPDPSYGYTF,TGTGCCAGCAGCCCTCGCCCAGACCCCAGCTATGGCTACACCTTC
TRBD1,TRBV6-6,-,TRBJ1-2,CASSYLTGDYGYTF,TGTGCCAGCAGTTACCTTACAGGGGACTATGGCTACACCTTC
-,TRBV29-1,-,TRBJ1-2,CSVEDLGRYGYTF,TGCAGCGTTGAAGATCTTGGGAGATATGGCTACACCTTC
TRBD1,TRBV20-1,-,TRBJ1-6,CSAPRSGTGLHF,TGCAGTGCTCCCAGGTCAGGGACAGGGCTCCACTTT
TRBD2,TRBV28,-,TRBJ2-4,CASSLPRGGLNIQYF,TGTGCCAGCAGTTTACCGCGGGGGGGCCTAAACATTCAGTACTTC
TRBD1,TRBV7-2,-,TRBJ1-6,CASSPGQGYNSPLHF,TGTGCCAGCAGCCCAGGACAGGGGTATAATTCACCCCTCCACTTT
TRBD1,TRBV20-1,-,TRBJ1-5,CSARGLGQGISPQHF,TGCAGTGCTAGAGGACTGGGACAGGGAATCAGCCCCCAGCATTTT
-,TRBV7-3,-,TRBJ1-6,CASSQQGPFSPLHF,TGTGCCAGCAGCCAACAGGGCCCCTTCTCACCCCTCCACTTT